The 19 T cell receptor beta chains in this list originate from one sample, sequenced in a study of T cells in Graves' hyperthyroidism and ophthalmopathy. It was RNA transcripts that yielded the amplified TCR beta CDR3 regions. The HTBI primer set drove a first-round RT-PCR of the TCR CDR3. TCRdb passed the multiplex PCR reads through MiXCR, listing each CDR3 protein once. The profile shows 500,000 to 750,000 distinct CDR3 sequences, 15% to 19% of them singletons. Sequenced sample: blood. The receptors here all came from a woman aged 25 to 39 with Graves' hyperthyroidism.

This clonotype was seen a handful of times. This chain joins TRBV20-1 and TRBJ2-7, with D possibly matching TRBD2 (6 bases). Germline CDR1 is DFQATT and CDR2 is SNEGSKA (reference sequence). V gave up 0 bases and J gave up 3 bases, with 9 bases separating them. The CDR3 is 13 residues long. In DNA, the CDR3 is TGCAGTGCTAGAGATCAGGACTACTACGAGCAGTACTTC. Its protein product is CSARDQDYYEQYF.

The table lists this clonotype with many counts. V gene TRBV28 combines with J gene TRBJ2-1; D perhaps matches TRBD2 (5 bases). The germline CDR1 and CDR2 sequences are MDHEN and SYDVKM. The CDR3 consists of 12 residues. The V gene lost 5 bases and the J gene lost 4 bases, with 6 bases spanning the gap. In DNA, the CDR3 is TGTGCCAGCAGTGGACTTTACAATGAGCAGTTCTTC. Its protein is CASSGLYNEQFF.

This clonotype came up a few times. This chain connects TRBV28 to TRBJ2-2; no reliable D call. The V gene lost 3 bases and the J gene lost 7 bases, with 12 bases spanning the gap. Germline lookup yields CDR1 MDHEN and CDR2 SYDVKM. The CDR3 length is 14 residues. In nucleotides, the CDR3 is TGTGCCAGCAGTTTTGGTTTGCGTAACGGGGAGCTGTTTTTT. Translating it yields CASSFGLRNGELFF. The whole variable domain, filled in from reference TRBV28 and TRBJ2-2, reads DVKVTQSSRYLVKRTGEKVFLECVQDMDHENMFWYRQDPGLGLRLIYFSYDVKMKEKGDIPEGYSVSREKKERFSLILESASTNQTSMYLCASSFGLRNGELFFGEGSRLTVL.

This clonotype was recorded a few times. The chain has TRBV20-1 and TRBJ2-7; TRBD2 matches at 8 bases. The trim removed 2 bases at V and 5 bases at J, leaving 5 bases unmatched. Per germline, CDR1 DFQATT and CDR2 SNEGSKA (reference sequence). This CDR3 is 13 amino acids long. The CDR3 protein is CSARPSGSHEQYF. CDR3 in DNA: TGCAGTGCTAGACCCAGCGGGAGCCACGAGCAGTACTTC.

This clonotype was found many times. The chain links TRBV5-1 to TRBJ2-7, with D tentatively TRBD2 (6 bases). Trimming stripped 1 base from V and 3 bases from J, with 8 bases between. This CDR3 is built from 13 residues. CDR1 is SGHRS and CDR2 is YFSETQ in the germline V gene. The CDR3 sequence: CASSLWRDYEQYF. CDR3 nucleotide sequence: TGCGCCAGCAGCTTGTGGCGGGACTACGAGCAGTACTTC.

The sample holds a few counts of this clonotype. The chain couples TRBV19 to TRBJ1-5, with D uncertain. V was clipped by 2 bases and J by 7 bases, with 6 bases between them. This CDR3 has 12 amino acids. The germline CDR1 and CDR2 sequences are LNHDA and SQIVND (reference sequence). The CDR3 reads CASSISEQPQHF. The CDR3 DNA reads TGTGCCAGTAGTATATCGGAACAGCCCCAGCATTTT.

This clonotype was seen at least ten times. The CDR3 region is CASSTDRYEQYF. CDR3 nucleotide sequence: TGTGCCAGCAGCACGGACAGGTACGAGCAGTACTTC. This chain connects TRBV7-2 to TRBJ2-7; 7 positions match TRBD1. V shed 5 bases and J 4 bases; nucleotides not matched to a gene: 2. The CDR3 consists of 12 residues. Germline V gene data show CDR1 as SGHTA and CDR2 as FQGNSA. Filled out from reference TRBV7-2 and TRBJ2-7, the complete variable domain reads GAGVSQSPSNKVTEKGKDVELRCDPISGHTALYWYRQSLGQGLEFLIYFQGNSAPDKSGLPSDRFSAERTGGSVSTLTIQRTQQEDSAVYLCASSTDRYEQYFGPGTRLTVT.

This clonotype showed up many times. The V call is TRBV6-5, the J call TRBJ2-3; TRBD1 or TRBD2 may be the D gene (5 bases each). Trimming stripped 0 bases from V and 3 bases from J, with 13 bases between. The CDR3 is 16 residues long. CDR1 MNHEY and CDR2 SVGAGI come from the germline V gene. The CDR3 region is CASSYSRGGLTDTQYF. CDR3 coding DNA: TGTGCCAGCAGTTACTCGAGGGGCGGGCTGACAGATACGCAGTATTTT.

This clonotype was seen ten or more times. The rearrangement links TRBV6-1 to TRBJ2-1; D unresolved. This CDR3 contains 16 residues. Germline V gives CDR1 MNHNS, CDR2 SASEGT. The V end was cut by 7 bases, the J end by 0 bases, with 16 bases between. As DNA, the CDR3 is TGTGCCAGCATTACAGACGCACGCGCCTCCTACAATGAGCAGTTCTTC. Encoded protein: CASITDARASYNEQFF.

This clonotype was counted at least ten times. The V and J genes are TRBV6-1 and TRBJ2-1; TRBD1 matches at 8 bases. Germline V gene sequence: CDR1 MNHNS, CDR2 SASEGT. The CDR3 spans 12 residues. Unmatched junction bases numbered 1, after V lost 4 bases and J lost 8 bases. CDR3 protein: CASSATGDEQFF. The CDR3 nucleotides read TGTGCCAGCAGTGCGACAGGGGATGAGCAGTTCTTC.

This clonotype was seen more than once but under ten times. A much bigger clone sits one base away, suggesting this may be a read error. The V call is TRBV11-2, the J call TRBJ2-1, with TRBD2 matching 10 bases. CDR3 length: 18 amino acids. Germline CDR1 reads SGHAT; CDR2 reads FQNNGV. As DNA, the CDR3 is TGTGCCAGCAGCCGAATCGGGGGAGCGGGAGGGCCGTACAATGAGCAGTCCTTC. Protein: CASSRIGGAGGPYNEQSF.

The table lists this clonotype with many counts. The CDR3 loop is CASSPRERVTQYF. For the CDR3, the DNA is TGTGCCAGCTCACCGCGGGAGAGGGTTACGCAGTATTTT. V usage is TRBV18 and J usage is TRBJ2-3, with TRBD2 matching 7 bases. Trimming cost V 3 bases and J 8 bases; bases outside gene matches: 5. Germline V lookup: CDR1 KGHSH, CDR2 LQKENI. There are 13 residues in the CDR3.

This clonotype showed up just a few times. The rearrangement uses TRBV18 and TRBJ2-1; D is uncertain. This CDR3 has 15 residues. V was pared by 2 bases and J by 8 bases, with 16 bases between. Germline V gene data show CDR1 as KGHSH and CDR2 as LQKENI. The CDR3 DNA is TGTGCCAGCTCACCATTGCTAGTTCTCTCGGATGAGCAGTTCTTC. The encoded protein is CASSPLLVLSDEQFF.

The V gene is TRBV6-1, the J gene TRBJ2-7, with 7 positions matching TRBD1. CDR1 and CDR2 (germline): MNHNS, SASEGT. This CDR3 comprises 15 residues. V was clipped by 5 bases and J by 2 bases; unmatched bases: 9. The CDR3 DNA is TGTGCCAGCAGTTTGACAGGGTATAGCCCCTACGAGCAGTACTTC. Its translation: CASSLTGYSPYEQYF.

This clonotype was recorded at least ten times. The CDR3 DNA reads TGTGCCAGCAGTTTCAGTACAGGTTCCTACGAGCAGTACTTC. It codes for CASSFSTGSYEQYF. This chain joins TRBV12-3 or TRBV12-4 and TRBJ2-7, with a weak D call TRBD1 (5 bases). The V end lost 3 bases, the J end lost 1 base, and 10 bases lay between the germline ends. CDR3 length: 14 amino acids.

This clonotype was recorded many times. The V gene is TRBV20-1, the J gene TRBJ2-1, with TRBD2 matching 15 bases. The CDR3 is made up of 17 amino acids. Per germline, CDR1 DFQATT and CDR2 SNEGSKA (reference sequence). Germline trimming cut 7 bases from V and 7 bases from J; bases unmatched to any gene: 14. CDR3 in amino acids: CSVAGLAGGPRGNEQFF. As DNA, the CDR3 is TGCAGTGTGGCCGGACTAGCGGGAGGGCCGAGAGGAAATGAGCAGTTCTTC.

CDR3 DNA sequence: TGCGCCAGCAGGGGTACCAGTAGCGGCCCACTCTCTGGGGCCAACGTCCTGACTTTC. Encoded protein: CASRGTSSGPLSGANVLTF. The gene calls are TRBV10-2 and TRBJ2-6, with D maybe TRBD2 (6 bases). The length of the CDR3 is 19 residues. In germline, CDR1 is WSHSY, CDR2 SAAADI. Trimming took 6 bases from V and 0 from J, leaving 21 bases between them.

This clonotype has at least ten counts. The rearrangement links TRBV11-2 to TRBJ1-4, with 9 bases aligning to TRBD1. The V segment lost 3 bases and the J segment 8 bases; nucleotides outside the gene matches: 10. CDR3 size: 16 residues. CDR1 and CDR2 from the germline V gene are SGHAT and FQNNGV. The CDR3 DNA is TGTGCCAGCAGCTTGATGGACAGGGGTACAGTGGAAAAACTGTTTTTT. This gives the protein CASSLMDRGTVEKLFF.

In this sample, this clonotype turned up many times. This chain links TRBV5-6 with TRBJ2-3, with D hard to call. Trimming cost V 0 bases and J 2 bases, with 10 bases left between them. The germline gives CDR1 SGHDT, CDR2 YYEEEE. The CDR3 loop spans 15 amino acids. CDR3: CASSLVASVTDTQYF. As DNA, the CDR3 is TGTGCCAGCAGCTTGGTTGCGTCCGTCACAGATACGCAGTATTTT.